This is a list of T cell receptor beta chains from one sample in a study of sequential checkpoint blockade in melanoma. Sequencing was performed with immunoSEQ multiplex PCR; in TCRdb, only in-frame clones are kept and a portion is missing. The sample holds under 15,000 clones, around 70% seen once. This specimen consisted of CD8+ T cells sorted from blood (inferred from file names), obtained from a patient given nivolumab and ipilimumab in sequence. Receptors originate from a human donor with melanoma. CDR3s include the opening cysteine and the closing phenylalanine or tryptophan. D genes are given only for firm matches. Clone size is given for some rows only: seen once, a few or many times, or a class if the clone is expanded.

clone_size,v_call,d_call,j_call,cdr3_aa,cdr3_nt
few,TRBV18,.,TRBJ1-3,CASSPPWDNGENTIYF,TGTGCCAGCTCACCACCCTGGGACAACGGAGAAAACACCATATATTTT
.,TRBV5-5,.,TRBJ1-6,CASSPLSRSSYNSPLHF,TGTGCCAGCAGCCCCCTCTCGAGAAGCTCCTATAATTCACCCCTCCACTTT
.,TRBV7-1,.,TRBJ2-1,CASSTSIPAGYSYNEQFF,TGTGCCAGCAGCACCTCGATCCCGGCGGGATACTCCTACAATGAGCAGTTCTTC
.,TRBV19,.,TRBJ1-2,CASDTFDGSEGYTF,TGTGCCAGTGACACCTTCGACGGATCGGAAGGCTACACCTTC
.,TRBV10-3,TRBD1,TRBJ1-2,CAISESGTGAFDGYTF,TGTGCCATCAGTGAGTCTGGGACAGGTGCCTTCGATGGCTACACCTTC
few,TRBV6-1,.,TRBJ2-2,CASSESGRGTGELFF,TGTGCCAGCAGTGAATCGGGGAGAGGAACCGGGGAGCTGTTTTTT
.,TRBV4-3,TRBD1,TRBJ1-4,CASSQEGTGRSTNEKLFF,TGCGCCAGCAGCCAAGAAGGGACAGGGCGTTCAACTAATGAAAAACTGTTTTTT
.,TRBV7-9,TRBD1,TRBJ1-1,CASSLVGDRGLGTEAFF,TGTGCCAGCAGCTTAGTTGGGGACAGGGGGCTTGGGACTGAAGCTTTCTTT
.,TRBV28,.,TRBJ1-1,CASSHGVGMNTEAFF,TGTGCCAGCAGTCACGGGGTCGGAATGAACACTGAAGCTTTCTTT
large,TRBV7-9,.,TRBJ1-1,CASSNMNTEAFF,TGTGCCAGCTCTAATATGAACACTGAAGCTTTCTTT
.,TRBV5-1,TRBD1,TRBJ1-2,CASSPRDRGFPLYGYTF,TGCGCCAGCAGCCCCCGGGACAGGGGCTTCCCCCTCTATGGCTACACCTTC
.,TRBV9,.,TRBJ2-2,CASSPYMDYPNTGELFF,TGTGCCAGCAGCCCCTATATGGACTACCCCAACACCGGGGAGCTGTTTTTT
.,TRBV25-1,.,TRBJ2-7,CASSEGSRTAPYEQYF,TGTGCCAGCAGTGAAGGATCCCGGACAGCTCCCTACGAGCAGTACTTC
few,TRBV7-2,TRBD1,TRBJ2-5,CASSLEGRGRKFGTQYF,TGTGCCAGCAGCTTAGAGGGTAGGGGGCGCAAATTTGGGACCCAGTACTTC
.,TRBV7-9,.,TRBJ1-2,CASSSFTTPTHYGYTF,TGTGCCAGCAGCTCTTTTACAACCCCGACTCACTATGGCTACACCTTC
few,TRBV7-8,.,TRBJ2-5,CASSLGVGPGETQYF,TGTGCCAGCAGCTTAGGAGTGGGTCCCGGGGAGACCCAGTACTTC
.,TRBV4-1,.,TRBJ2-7,CASSQDWWGGADYEQYF,TGCGCCAGCAGCCAAGATTGGTGGGGGGGCGCTGACTACGAGCAGTACTTC
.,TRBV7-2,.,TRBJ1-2,CASSSDWSTNYGYTF,TGTGCCAGCAGCTCCGACTGGTCGACTAACTATGGCTACACCTTC
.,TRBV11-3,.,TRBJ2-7,CASSLVTETYEQYF,TGTGCCAGCAGCTTAGTCACAGAGACCTACGAGCAGTACTTC
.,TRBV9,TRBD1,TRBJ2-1,CASSGTGYNEQFF,TGTGCCAGCAGCGGGACAGGGTACAATGAGCAGTTCTTC
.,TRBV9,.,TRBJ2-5,CASSVGAYQETQYF,TGTGCCAGCAGCGTAGGGGCGTACCAAGAGACCCAGTACTTC
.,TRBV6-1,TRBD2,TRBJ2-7,CASRGLAGVEQYF,TGTGCCAGCAGAGGACTAGCGGGAGTTGAGCAGTACTTC
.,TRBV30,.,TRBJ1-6,CAWIDGQIYNSPLHF,TGTGCCTGGATCGACGGACAGATTTATAATTCACCCCTCCACTTT
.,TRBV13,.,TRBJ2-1,CASSFSGNEQFF,TGTGCCAGCAGCTTCTCCGGCAATGAGCAGTTCTTC
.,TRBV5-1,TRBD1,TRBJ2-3,CASRTGGDTQYF,TGCGCCAGCAGAACAGGGGGAGATACGCAGTATTTT
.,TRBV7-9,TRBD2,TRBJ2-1,CASSLGSSSGINNEQFF,TGTGCCAGCAGCTTAGGATCCTCCAGCGGGATCAACAATGAGCAGTTCTTC
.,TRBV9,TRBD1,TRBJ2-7,CASSSDRGPYEQYF,TGTGCCAGCAGCTCCGACAGGGGGCCCTACGAGCAGTACTTC
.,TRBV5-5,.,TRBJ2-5,CASSFGWGDQETQYF,TGTGCCAGCAGCTTTGGGTGGGGAGACCAAGAGACCCAGTACTTC
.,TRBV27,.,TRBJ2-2,CASSFTPLSGELFF,TGTGCCAGCAGTTTTACGCCACTATCCGGGGAGCTGTTTTTT
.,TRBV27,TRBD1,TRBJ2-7,CASSFRDRDYEQYF,TGTGCCAGCAGTTTTAGGGACAGGGACTACGAGCAGTACTTC
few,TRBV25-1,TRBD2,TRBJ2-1,CASSATLAGGSDEQFF,TGTGCCAGCAGCGCCACACTAGCGGGAGGGTCCGATGAGCAGTTCTTC
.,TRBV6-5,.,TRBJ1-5,CASSPLGPNQPQHF,TGTGCCAGCAGCCCCCTAGGTCCCAATCAGCCCCAGCATTTT
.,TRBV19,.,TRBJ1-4,CASSTYGTSEKLFF,TGTGCCAGTAGTACATACGGGACTAGTGAAAAACTGTTTTTT
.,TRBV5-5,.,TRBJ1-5,CASSSGANQPQHF,TGTGCCAGCAGTTCAGGGGCCAATCAGCCCCAGCATTTT
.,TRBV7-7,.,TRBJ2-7,CASSLGPGISYGQYF,TGTGCTAGCAGCTTAGGTCCCGGGATCTCCTACGGGCAGTACTTC
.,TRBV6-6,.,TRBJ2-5,CASTGGEETQYF,TGTGCCAGCACGGGTGGAGAAGAGACCCAGTACTTC
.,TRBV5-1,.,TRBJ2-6,CAKPTVSGANVLTF,TGCGCCAAACCGACAGTCTCTGGGGCCAACGTCCTGACTTTC
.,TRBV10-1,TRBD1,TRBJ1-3,CASSETGAGNTIYF,TGCGCCAGCAGTGAGACAGGGGCTGGAAACACCATATATTTT
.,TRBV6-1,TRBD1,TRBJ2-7,CASSYTGGIYEQYF,TGTGCCAGCAGTTATACAGGGGGAATCTACGAGCAGTACTTC
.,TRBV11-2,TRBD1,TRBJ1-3,CASSSGQGVNTIYF,TGTGCCAGCAGCTCCGGACAGGGGGTAAACACCATATATTTT
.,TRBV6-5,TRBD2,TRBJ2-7,CASSSPGLADYEQYF,TGTGCCAGCAGCTCCCCGGGACTAGCAGACTACGAGCAGTACTTC
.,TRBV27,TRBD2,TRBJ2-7,CASSPAGAYEQYF,TGTGCCAGCAGCCCAGCGGGGGCCTACGAGCAGTACTTC